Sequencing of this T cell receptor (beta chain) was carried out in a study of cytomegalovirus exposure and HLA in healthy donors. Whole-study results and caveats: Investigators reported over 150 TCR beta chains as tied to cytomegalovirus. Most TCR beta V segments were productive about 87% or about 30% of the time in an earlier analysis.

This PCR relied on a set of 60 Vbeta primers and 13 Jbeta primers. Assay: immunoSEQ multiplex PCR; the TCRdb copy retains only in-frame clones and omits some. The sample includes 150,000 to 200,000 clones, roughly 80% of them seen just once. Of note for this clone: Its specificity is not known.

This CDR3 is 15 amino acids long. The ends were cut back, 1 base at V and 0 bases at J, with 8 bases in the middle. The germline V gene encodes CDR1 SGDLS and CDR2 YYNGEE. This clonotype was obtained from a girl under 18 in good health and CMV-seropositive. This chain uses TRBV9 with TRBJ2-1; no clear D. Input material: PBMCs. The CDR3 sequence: CASSVSSSSYNEQFF. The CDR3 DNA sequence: TGTGCCAGCAGCGTATCGTCCAGCTCCTACAATGAGCAGTTCTTC.